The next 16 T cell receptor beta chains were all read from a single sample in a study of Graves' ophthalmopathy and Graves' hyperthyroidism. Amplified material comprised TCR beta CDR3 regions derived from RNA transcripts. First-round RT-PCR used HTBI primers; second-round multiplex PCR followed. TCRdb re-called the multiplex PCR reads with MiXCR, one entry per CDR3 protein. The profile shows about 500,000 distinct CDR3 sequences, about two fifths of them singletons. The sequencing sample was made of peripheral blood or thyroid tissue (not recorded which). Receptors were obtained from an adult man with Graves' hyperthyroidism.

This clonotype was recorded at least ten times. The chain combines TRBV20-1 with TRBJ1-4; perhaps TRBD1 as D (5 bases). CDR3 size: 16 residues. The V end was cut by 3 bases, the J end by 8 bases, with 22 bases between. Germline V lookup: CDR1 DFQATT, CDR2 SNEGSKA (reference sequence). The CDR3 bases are TGCAGTGCTAGGAGGGCCGTAGGGGATGGGATCGAAAAACTGTTTTTT. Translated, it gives CSARRAVGDGIEKLFF.

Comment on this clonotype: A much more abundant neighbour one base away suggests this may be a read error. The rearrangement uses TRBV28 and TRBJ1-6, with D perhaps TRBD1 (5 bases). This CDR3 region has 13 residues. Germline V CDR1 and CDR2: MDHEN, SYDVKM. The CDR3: CASSRDLNSPPHF. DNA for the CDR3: TGTGCCAGCAGCCGGGACCTTAATTCACCCCCCCACTTT. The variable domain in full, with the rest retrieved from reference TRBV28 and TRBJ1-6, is DVKVTQSSRYLVKRTGEKVFLECVQDMDHENMFWYRQDPGLGLRLIYFSYDVKMKEKGDIPEGYSVSREKKERFSLILESASTNQTSMYLCASSRDLNSPPHFGNGTRLTVT.

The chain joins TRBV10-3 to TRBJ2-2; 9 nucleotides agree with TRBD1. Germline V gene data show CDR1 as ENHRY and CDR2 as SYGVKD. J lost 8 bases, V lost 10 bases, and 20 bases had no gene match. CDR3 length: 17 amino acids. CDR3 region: CASSHNPGQGLTGELFF. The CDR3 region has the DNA TGTGCCAGCAGCCATAACCCGGGACAGGGACTCACTGGGGAGCTGTTTTTT.

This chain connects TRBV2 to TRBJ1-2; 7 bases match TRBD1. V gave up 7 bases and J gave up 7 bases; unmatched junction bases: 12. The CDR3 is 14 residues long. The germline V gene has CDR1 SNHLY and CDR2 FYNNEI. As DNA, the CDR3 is TGTGCCAGCATTATGGGACAGCGAGATCCTGGCTACACCTTC. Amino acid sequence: CASIMGQRDPGYTF.

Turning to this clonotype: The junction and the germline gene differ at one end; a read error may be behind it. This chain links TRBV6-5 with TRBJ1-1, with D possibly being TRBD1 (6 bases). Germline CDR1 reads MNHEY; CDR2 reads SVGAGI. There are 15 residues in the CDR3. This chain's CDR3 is CASRPTGRDNTGAFF. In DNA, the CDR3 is TGTGCCAGCAGGCCGACAGGTCGGGATAACACTGGAGCTTTCTTT.

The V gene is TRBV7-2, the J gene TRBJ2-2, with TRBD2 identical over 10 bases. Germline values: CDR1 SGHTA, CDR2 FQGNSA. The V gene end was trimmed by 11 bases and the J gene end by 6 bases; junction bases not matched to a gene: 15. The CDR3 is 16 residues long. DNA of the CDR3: TGTGCCTGGATCCCTAGCGGGAGCGGGAGCGCCGGGGAGCTGTTTTTT. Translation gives CAWIPSGSGSAGELFF.

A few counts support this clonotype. The CDR3 sequence is CASSYDRTNTGELFF. The CDR3 nucleotides are TGTGCCAGCAGTTACGACAGAACGAACACCGGGGAGCTGTTTTTT. The J gene is TRBJ2-2, the V gene TRBV6-6; a possible D gene is TRBD1 (5 bases). The CDR3 length is 15 residues. From germline, CDR1 is MNHNY and CDR2 SVGAGI (reference sequence). V gave up 2 bases and J gave up 0 bases, with 7 bases separating them.

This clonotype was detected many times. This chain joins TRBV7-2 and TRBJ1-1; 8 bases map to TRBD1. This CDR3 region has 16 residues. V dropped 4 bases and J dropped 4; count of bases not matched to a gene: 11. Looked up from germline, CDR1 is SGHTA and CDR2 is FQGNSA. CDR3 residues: CASSSPRQGRSTEAFF. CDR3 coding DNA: TGTGCCAGCAGCTCCCCCAGACAGGGGAGAAGCACTGAAGCTTTCTTT.

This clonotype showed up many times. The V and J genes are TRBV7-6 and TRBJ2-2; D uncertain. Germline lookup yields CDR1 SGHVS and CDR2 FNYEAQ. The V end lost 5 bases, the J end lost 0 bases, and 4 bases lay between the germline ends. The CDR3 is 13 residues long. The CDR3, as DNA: TGTGCCAGCAGCCAAGCGAACACCGGGGAGCTGTTTTTT. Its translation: CASSQANTGELFF.

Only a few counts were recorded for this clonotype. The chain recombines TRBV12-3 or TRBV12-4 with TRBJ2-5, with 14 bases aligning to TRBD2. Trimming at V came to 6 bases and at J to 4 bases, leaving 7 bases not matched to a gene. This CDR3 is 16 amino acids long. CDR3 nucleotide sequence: TGTGCCAGCAGCGGAGGGGGACTAGCGGGAGCAGAGACCCAGTACTTC. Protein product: CASSGGGLAGAETQYF.

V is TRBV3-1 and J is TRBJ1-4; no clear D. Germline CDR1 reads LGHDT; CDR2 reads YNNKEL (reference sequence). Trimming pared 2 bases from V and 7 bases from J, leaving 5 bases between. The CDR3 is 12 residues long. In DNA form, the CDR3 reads TGTGCCAGCAGCCAATACAGTGAAAAACTGTTTTTT. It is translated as CASSQYSEKLFF. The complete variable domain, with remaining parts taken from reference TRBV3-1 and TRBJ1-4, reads DTAVSQTPKYLVTQMGNDKSIKCEQNLGHDTMYWYKQDSKKFLKIMFSYNNKELIINETVPNRFSPKSPDKAHLNLHINSLELGDSAVYFCASSQYSEKLFFGSGTQLSVL.

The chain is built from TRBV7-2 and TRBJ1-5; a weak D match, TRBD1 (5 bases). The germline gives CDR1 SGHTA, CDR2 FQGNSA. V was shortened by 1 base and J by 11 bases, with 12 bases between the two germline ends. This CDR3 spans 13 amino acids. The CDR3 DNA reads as TGTGCCAGCAGCTTAGTGGGCAGGGAGACCCAGCATTTT. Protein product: CASSLVGRETQHF.

This chain's CDR3 is CASSYITSTDTQYF. CDR3 sequence (DNA): TGTGCCAGCAGTTACATTACTAGCACAGATACGCAGTATTTT. The chain links TRBV6-6 to TRBJ1-3; D is ambiguous. The end of the DNA is better explained by TRBJ2-3, so the J call may be wrong. The germline gives CDR1 MNHNY, CDR2 SVGAGI (reference sequence). This CDR3 has 14 residues.

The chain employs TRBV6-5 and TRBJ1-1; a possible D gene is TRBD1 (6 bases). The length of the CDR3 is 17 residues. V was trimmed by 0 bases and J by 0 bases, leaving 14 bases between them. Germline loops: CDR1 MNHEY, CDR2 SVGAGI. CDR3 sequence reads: CASSYSTGTRMNTEAFF. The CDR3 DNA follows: TGTGCCAGCAGTTACTCAACAGGGACCCGGATGAACACTGAAGCTTTCTTT.

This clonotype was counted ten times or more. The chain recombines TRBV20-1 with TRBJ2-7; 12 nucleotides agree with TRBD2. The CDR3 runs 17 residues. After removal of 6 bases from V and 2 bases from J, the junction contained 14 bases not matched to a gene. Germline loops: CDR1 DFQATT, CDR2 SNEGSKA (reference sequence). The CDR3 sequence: CSAPSRRRTSGAYEQYF. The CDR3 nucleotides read TGCAGTGCCCCAAGCCGACGGAGGACTAGCGGGGCCTACGAGCAGTACTTC.

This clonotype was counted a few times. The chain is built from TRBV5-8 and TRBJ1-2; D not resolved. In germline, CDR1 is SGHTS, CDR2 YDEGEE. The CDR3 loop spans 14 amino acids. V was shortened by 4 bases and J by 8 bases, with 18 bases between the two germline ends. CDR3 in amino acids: CASSDQGPPTGYTF. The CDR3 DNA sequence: TGTGCCAGCAGCGATCAAGGGCCTCCGACGGGCTACACCTTC.